The following is a T cell receptor beta chain sequence with its context. The assay was immunoSEQ multiplex PCR, and TCRdb's table has in-frame clones only and misses some. The sample records about 120,000 clones, roughly 90% being singletons. This sample was included in a study of control samples from healthy donors and cancer patients. The germline gives CDR1 SGHDT, CDR2 YYEEEE. The CDR3 totals 16 residues. V shed 0 bases and J shed 0 bases, with 11 bases lying between them. This receptor was taken from a man in his forties in good health. The V and J genes are TRBV5-6 and TRBJ2-3; D gene ambiguous. Material: blood. CDR3 bases: TGTGCCAGCAGCTTGGTTGGCGGAACTAGCACAGATACGCAGTATTTT. Residues: CASSLVGGTSTDTQYF.